Following are 26 T cell receptor beta chains from one sample sequenced in a study of identical twins. TCRdb fed the 5' RACE reads into MiXCR, producing one record per CDR3 protein. Of 650,000 to 800,000 distinct CDR3 sequences in the sample, 8.5% to 9% were seen once. These sequences were also reported in another study, on yellow fever vaccine responses in identical twins.

Sequenced input: PBMCs. Source of these receptors: a woman in her late teens or twenties in good health.

This clonotype was seen ten or more times. CDR3 amino acids: CSVEDHGGLAGDTGELFF. DNA for the CDR3: TGCAGCGTTGAAGATCACGGGGGGCTAGCGGGGGACACCGGGGAGCTGTTTTTT. The J gene is TRBJ2-2, the V gene TRBV29-1; 10 nucleotides align to TRBD2. Trimming at V came to 0 bases and at J to 3 bases, leaving 10 bases not matched to a gene. CDR1 is SQVTM and CDR2 is ANQGSEA in the germline V gene. This CDR3 is built from 18 residues.

This clonotype was found a few times. V and J are TRBV6-1 and TRBJ2-3; 10 bases fit TRBD2. The CDR3 runs to 16 residues. The V gene end was trimmed by 1 base and the J gene end by 4 bases; junction bases not matched to a gene: 5. Germline loops: CDR1 MNHNS, CDR2 SASEGT. DNA of the CDR3: TGTGCCAGCAGTGAAGGGATTAGCGGGGGGTCAGATACGCAGTATTTT. Translated: CASSEGISGGSDTQYF.

The V and J genes are TRBV29-1 and TRBJ1-2; no clear D gene. CDR3 length: 11 residues. Germline-derived CDR1 and CDR2 are SQVTM and ANQGSEA. With 7 bases removed from V and 8 bases from J, the gap between germline ends came to 14 bases. CDR3 region: CSAWREEGYTF. DNA for the CDR3: TGCAGCGCTTGGAGGGAGGAAGGCTACACCTTC.

This clonotype has more than one count but fewer than ten. This chain links TRBV25-1 with TRBJ1-1, with D possibly TRBD1 on 5 matching bases. Germline-derived CDR1 and CDR2 are MGHDK and SYGVNS. The ends were cut back, 3 bases at V and 3 bases at J, with 11 bases in the middle. This CDR3 region has 14 residues. The DNA of the CDR3 is TGTGCCAGCAGTGATTTAGGGGCGTACACTGAAGCTTTCTTT. Its protein product is CASSDLGAYTEAFF.

This clonotype showed up just a few times. The chain links TRBV27 to TRBJ2-3; D is unclear. This CDR3 contains 14 residues. Per the germline V gene, CDR1 is MNHEY and CDR2 is SMNVEV (reference sequence). The V end was cut by 3 bases, the J end by 5 bases, with 12 bases between. This CDR3 reads CASSLSPQGDTQYF. In DNA form, the CDR3 reads TGTGCCAGCAGTTTGTCGCCACAAGGAGATACGCAGTATTTT.

The chain recombines TRBV12-3 or TRBV12-4 with TRBJ1-6, with a tentative D call TRBD1 (6 bases). This CDR3 has 15 amino acids. The germline V and J ends were trimmed by 5 bases and 3 bases, with 11 bases remaining between them. This CDR3 reads CASSTWDIYNSPLHF. The DNA of the CDR3 is TGTGCCAGCAGTACTTGGGACATCTATAATTCACCCCTCCACTTT.

This clonotype was picked up a small number of times. The junction differs from germline at one of its ends, possibly a read error. This chain's CDR3 is CASSQDGTGTF. CDR3 DNA: TGTGCCAGCAGCCAAGATGGGACAGGGACCTTC. The chain joins TRBV3-1 to TRBJ2-7, with 9 bases that match TRBD1. The CDR3 length is 11 residues. The germline CDR1 and CDR2 sequences are LGHDT and YNNKEL (reference sequence).

This clonotype turned up a few times. The chain is built from TRBV7-2 and TRBJ2-3; no reliable D call. Germline V lookup: CDR1 SGHTA, CDR2 FQGNSA. The CDR3 is 16 amino acids. With 4 bases removed from V and 4 bases from J, the gap between germline ends came to 18 bases. CDR3 bases: TGTGCCAGCAGCTCCATTACCTCGGGTGCGGCAGATACGCAGTATTTT. Its protein is CASSSITSGAADTQYF. Together with reference TRBV7-2 and TRBJ2-3, the CDR3 gives the full variable domain: GAGVSQSPSNKVTEKGKDVELRCDPISGHTALYWYRQSLGQGLEFLIYFQGNSAPDKSGLPSDRFSAERTGGSVSTLTIQRTQQEDSAVYLCASSSITSGAADTQYFGPGTRLTVL.

V is TRBV11-1 and J is TRBJ2-1; unclear D gene. The germline V gene has CDR1 SGHAT and CDR2 FQDESV (reference sequence). This CDR3 comprises 17 residues. V lost 4 bases to trimming and J lost 6 bases, with 22 bases between them. CDR3 sequence (DNA): TGTGCCAGCAGCTATTGGGCTTCTGTGGACCAAATCAATGAGCAGTTCTTC. Translating it yields CASSYWASVDQINEQFF.

This clonotype appeared a few times. The chain recombines TRBV6-4 with TRBJ1-2, with 9 nucleotides matching TRBD1. Germline CDR1 reads MRHNA; CDR2 reads SNTAGT. V was clipped by 7 bases and J by 4 bases; unmatched bases: 22. This CDR3 has 19 residues. CDR3 protein: CASNQRRVMAGQGAYGYTF. CDR3 sequence (DNA): TGTGCCAGCAATCAACGGAGGGTTATGGCGGGACAGGGTGCCTATGGCTACACCTTC.

This chain links TRBV5-6 with TRBJ2-3; D remains unclear. Trimming stripped 3 bases from V and 6 bases from J, with 17 bases between. Germline CDR1 is SGHDT and CDR2 is YYEEEE. This CDR3 spans 15 amino acids. The CDR3 sequence: CASSSGPSFQDTQYF. CDR3 sequence (DNA): TGTGCCAGCAGCTCCGGGCCCAGTTTTCAGGATACGCAGTATTTT.

This rearrangement joins TRBV20-1 to TRBJ2-7; TRBD1 matches at 9 bases. Looked up from germline, CDR1 is DFQATT and CDR2 is SNEGSKA (reference sequence). CDR3 length: 13 residues. The junction had 5 bases not matched to a gene; V was cut back by 8 bases and J by 0 bases. The DNA of the CDR3 is TGCAGTCACAGGGGGCGCTTCTCCTACGAGCAGTACTTC. It translates to CSHRGRFSYEQYF.

The chain has TRBV24-1 and TRBJ2-3; D gene uncertain. This CDR3 is built from 12 residues. In germline, CDR1 is KGHDR, CDR2 SFDVKD. V lost 1 base, J lost 8 bases, and 6 bases lay in between. The CDR3 loop is CATSDFVGTQYF. The DNA for the CDR3 is TGTGCCACCAGTGATTTTGTCGGTACGCAGTATTTT.

This clonotype appeared a few times. The CDR3 region has the DNA TGTGCCAGCAGCGCCGCGCAGCCAACTAGCGCTCGGGAGACCCAGTACTTC. This sequence encodes CASSAAQPTSARETQYF. The chain combines TRBV7-9 with TRBJ2-5, with TRBD2 identical over 7 bases. The CDR3 runs 17 residues. The trim removed 5 bases at V and 5 bases at J, leaving 17 bases unmatched. Germline CDR1 is SEHNR and CDR2 is FQNEAQ (reference sequence).

This clonotype showed up many times. The genes are TRBV6-2 or TRBV6-3 and TRBJ2-7, with unresolved D. This CDR3 is built from 12 residues. Trimming cost V 4 bases and J 5 bases, with 9 bases left between them. From germline, CDR1 is MNHEY and CDR2 SVGEGT. The DNA for the CDR3 is TGTGCCAGCAGTTGGACCCGTCACGAGCAGTACTTC. It encodes CASSWTRHEQYF.

This clonotype was found a few times. The gene calls are TRBV29-1 and TRBJ2-1; a possible D gene is TRBD2 (5 bases). V was cut by 3 bases and J by 6 bases, with 9 bases left in between. The CDR3 sequence is 12 residues long. The germline V gene encodes CDR1 SQVTM and CDR2 ANQGSEA. The CDR3 DNA is TGCAGCGTTGAGTACCGGGGCAATGAGCAGTTCTTC. Protein sequence: CSVEYRGNEQFF.

Comments on this clonotype: Sequence at one end of the junction differs from germline and may be a read error. The chain employs TRBV20-1 and TRBJ2-1; 10 nucleotides align to TRBD2. This CDR3 region has 17 residues. Germline CDR1 and CDR2: DFQATT and SNEGSKA (reference sequence). The CDR3 sequence is CCASLAGARPDYNEQFF. The CDR3 DNA reads TGCTGTGCTAGCCTAGCGGGGGCCAGACCCGACTACAATGAGCAGTTCTTC.

The chain carries TRBV5-1 and TRBJ1-2; no reliable D call. V was clipped by 0 bases and J by 7 bases, with 13 bases between them. The germline V gene encodes CDR1 SGHRS and CDR2 YFSETQ. There are 14 residues in the CDR3. CDR3 loop: CASSLETAKLGYTF. In DNA form, the CDR3 reads TGCGCCAGCAGCTTGGAAACAGCAAAGCTTGGCTACACCTTC. Complete variable domain (other parts from reference TRBV5-1 and TRBJ1-2): KAGVTQTPRYLIKTRGQQVTLSCSPISGHRSVSWYQQTPGQGLQFLFEYFSETQRNKGNFPGRFSGRQFSNSRSEMNVSTLELGDSALYLCASSLETAKLGYTFGSGTRLTVV.

The chain carries TRBV2 and TRBJ2-3; tentative D call: TRBD1 (6 bases). The CDR3 is 15 residues long. CDR1 SNHLY and CDR2 FYNNEI come from the germline V gene. V dropped 7 bases and J dropped 2 bases, with 16 bases sitting between them. CDR3 amino acids: CASTLDRASTDTQYF. The DNA of the CDR3 is TGTGCCAGCACCTTGGACAGAGCCTCCACAGATACGCAGTATTTT.

This clonotype has a handful of counts. The rearrangement uses TRBV20-1 and TRBJ2-1, with 7 positions matching TRBD1. V trimming: 0 bases; J trimming: 3 bases; junction bases outside the gene matches: 5. CDR3 length: 15 residues. The V gene's germline CDR1 is DFQATT and CDR2 SNEGSKA (reference sequence). CDR3 coding DNA: TGCAGTGCTAGAGATTCAGGGGGATTCTACAATGAGCAGTTCTTC. Its protein is CSARDSGGFYNEQFF.

The gene calls are TRBV2 and TRBJ1-4; no clear D. This CDR3 comprises 14 residues. Germline CDR1 reads SNHLY; CDR2 reads FYNNEI. V was pared by 0 bases and J by 8 bases, with 10 bases between. In nucleotides, the CDR3 is TGTGCCAGCAGTGAAGCGCTTCGGCGGGAAAAACTGTTTTTT. It codes for CASSEALRREKLFF.

This clonotype was detected ten times or more. The CDR3 here is CASSQDNTNTDTQYF. Written as DNA, the CDR3 is TGTGCCAGCAGCCAAGATAATACAAACACAGATACGCAGTATTTT. The J gene is TRBJ2-3, the V gene TRBV4-2; D remains unclear. The CDR3 spans 15 residues. Between the trimmed V and J ends, which lost 0 bases and 2 bases, there was a span of 9 bases. Per the germline V gene, CDR1 is LGHNA and CDR2 is YNFKEQ.

The chain is built from TRBV9 and TRBJ2-1; 12 bases map to TRBD2. The V segment lost 1 base and the J segment 8 bases; nucleotides outside the gene matches: 13. The CDR3 loop spans 18 amino acids. Germline V gene data show CDR1 as SGDLS and CDR2 as YYNGEE. This CDR3 is CASSVSLLGLAGTDEQFF. Written as DNA, the CDR3 is TGTGCCAGCAGCGTAAGTCTCTTGGGACTAGCGGGTACGGATGAGCAGTTCTTC.

The rearrangement links TRBV18 to TRBJ2-7; the D is unclear. Germline CDR1 and CDR2: KGHSH and LQKENI. The CDR3 consists of 11 residues. V lost 8 bases, J lost 4 bases, and 9 bases lay in between. CDR3 region: CASATTYEQYF. In DNA form, the CDR3 reads TGTGCCAGCGCCACGACATACGAGCAGTACTTC. Variable domain in full (rest from reference TRBV18 and TRBJ2-7): NAGVMQNPRHLVRRRGQEARLRCSPMKGHSHVYWYRQLPEEGLKFMVYLQKENIIDESGMPKERFSAEFPKEGPSILRIQQVVRGDSAAYFCASATTYEQYFGPGTRLTVT.

A few counts support this clonotype. The V gene is TRBV7-2, the J gene TRBJ2-6; D is unresolved. V was clipped by 2 bases and J by 12 bases, with 14 bases between them. The germline CDR1 and CDR2 sequences are SGHTA and FQGNSA. This CDR3 is built from 14 residues. The CDR3 is CASSLSQSPPVLTF. The CDR3 nucleotides are TGTGCCAGCAGCTTATCCCAAAGCCCCCCCGTCCTGACTTTC.

The V gene is TRBV15, the J gene TRBJ2-1, with D perhaps matching TRBD2 (6 bases). Germline CDR1 and CDR2: LNHNV and YYDKDF (reference sequence). Trimming left V 5 bases short and J 7 bases short, with 12 bases between. This CDR3 contains 13 residues. CDR3 DNA sequence: TGTGCCACCAGCGCCGGGAGAAGGAATGAGCAGTTCTTC. It translates to CATSAGRRNEQFF.